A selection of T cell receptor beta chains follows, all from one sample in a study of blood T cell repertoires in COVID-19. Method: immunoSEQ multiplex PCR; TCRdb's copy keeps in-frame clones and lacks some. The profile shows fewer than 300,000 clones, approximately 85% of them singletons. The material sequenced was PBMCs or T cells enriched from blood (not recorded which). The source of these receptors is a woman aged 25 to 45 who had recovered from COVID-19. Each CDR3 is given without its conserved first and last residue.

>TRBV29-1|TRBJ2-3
SVGGLAGVPDTQY
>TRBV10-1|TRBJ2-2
ASRQGHTGELF
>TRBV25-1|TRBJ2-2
ASSPPGGGELF
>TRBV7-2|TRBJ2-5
ASSPAGRPTTQY
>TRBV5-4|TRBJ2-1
ASSPSQRGVVYEQF
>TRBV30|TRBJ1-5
AWSTGSYQPQH
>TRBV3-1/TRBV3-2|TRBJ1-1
ASSSYRGTEAF
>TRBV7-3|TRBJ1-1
ASSPSPGSTEAF
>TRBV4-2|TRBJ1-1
ASSQTKGREAF
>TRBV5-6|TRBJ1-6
ASSARTDKSPLH
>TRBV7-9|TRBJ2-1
ASSSSGGSGRINEQF
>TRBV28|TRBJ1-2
ASSLWGEGQGYGYT
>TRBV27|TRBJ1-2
ASSPILEVPRYT
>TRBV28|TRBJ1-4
ASSLAGNYATNEKLF
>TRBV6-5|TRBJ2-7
ASSYGTSGLYEQY
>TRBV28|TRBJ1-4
ASNPGGLREKLF